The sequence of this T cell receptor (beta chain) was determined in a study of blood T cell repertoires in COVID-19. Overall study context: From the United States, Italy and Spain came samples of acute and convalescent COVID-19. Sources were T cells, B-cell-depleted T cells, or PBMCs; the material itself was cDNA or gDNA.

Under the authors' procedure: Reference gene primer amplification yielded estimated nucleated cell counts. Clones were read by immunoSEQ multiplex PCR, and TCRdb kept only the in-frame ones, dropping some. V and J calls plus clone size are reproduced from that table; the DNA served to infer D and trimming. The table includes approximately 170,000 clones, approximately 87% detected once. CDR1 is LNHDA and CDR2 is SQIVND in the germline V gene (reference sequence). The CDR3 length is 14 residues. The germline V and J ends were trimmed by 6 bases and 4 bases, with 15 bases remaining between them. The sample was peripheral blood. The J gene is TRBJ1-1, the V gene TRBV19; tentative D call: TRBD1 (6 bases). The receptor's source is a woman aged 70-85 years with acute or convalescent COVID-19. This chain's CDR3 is CASRIRGGGTEAFF. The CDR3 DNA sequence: TGTGCCAGTAGAATCAGGGGCGGGGGCACTGAAGCTTTCTTT.